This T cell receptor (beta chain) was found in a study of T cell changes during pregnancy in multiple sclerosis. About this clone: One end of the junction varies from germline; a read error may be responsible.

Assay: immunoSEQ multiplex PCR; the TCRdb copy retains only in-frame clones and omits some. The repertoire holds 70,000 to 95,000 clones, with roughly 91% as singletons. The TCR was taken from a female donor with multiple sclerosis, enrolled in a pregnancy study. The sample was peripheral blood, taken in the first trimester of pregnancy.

CDR3 sequence reads: CASSLTDRGPYTGELFF. CDR3 sequence (DNA): TGTGCTAGCAGCTTAACGGACAGGGGGCCTTACACCGGGGAGCTGTTTTTT. The chain carries TRBV7-7 and TRBJ2-2; TRBD1 matches at 11 bases. Germline V gene data show CDR1 as SSHAT and CDR2 as FNYEAQ (reference sequence). The CDR3 spans 17 residues.